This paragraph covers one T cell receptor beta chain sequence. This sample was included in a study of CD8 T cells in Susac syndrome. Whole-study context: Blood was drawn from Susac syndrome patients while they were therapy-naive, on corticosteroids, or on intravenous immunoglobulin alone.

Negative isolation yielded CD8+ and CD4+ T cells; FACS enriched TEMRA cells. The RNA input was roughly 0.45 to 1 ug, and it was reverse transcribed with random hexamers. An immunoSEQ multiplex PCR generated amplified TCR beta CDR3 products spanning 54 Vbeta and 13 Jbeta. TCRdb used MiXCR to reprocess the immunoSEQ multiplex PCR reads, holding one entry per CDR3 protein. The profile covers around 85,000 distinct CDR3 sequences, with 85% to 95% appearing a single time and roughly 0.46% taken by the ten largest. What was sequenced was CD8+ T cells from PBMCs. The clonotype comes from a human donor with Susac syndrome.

The CDR3 sequence: CASSMDPRAEAFF. The CDR3 DNA follows: TGCGCCAGCAGCATGGACCCGCGGGCTGAAGCTTTCTTT. The chain uses TRBV5-1 and TRBJ1-1; no firm D call. The CDR3 is made up of 13 amino acids. The germline CDR1 and CDR2 sequences are SGHRS and YFSETQ. Trimming pared 4 bases from V and 6 bases from J, leaving 13 bases between.